This TCR beta chain was retrieved from a study of cytomegalovirus exposure and HLA in healthy donors. Study information: The 550 to 800 first-cohort repertoires and the approximately 110 validation repertoires shared the same platform, a later analysis reported.

The table came from immunoSEQ multiplex PCR; TCRdb's copy has only in-frame clones and leaves some out. The sample records 90,000 to 130,000 clones, over 75% being singletons. This clone has more than one count but fewer than ten. Its antigen is unknown. J was trimmed by 7 bases and V by 2 bases; bases with no gene match: 11. Germline V lookup: CDR1 SGHRS, CDR2 YFSETQ. This CDR3 is built from 17 residues. Study results and caveats: It was about 150 TCR beta chains that were listed as cytomegalovirus-associated. The dataset shows that most TCR sequences were rare, while some public TCRs occurred in many donors. Reported results showed that the classifier diagnosed cytomegalovirus status with high specificity and sensitivity.

This receptor was obtained from a woman younger than 35 in good health and CMV-seronegative. The sequenced sample consisted of PBMCs. J is TRBJ2-2 and V is TRBV5-1, with 10 bases that match TRBD2. The CDR3 DNA reads TGCGCCAGCAGCTTATCCACTAGCGGGGCCTTGAGCGGGGAGCTGTTTTTT. It is translated as CASSLSTSGALSGELFF.